This T cell receptor (beta chain) was recovered during a study of T-cell memory formation after mild COVID-19. A single record per CDR3 protein comes from TCRdb applying MiXCR to the 5' RACE reads. The sample consists of some 350,000 distinct CDR3 sequences, about 15% of them appearing once. CDR1 and CDR2 from the germline V gene are KGHSH and LQKENI. V was pared by 0 bases and J by 5 bases, with 10 bases between. The CDR3 is 14 amino acids. The sample consisted of PBMCs or a T cell subset sorted from them (not recorded which). The chain carries TRBV18 and TRBJ2-5; the D is unclear. This TCR was sampled from a man between 18 and 35 years old who had mild COVID-19 (a few samples of this study predate the infection). Cell type and time point are not known. CDR3: CASSPPVVRETQYF. The DNA of the CDR3 is TGTGCCAGCTCACCACCCGTGGTCAGGGAGACCCAGTACTTC.